These 8 T cell receptor beta chains were all obtained from the same sample, sequenced in a study of T cell changes during pregnancy in multiple sclerosis. The data were produced by immunoSEQ multiplex PCR, yet TCRdb's version contains in-frame clones alone and is incomplete. The sample contains roughly 64,000 clones, approximately 91% of which appear only once. The sample in question was peripheral blood, obtained in the second trimester of pregnancy. Receptor source: a female donor with multiple sclerosis, enrolled in a pregnancy study.

The chain employs TRBV27 and TRBJ1-6, with unresolved D. The length of the CDR3 is 13 residues. The germline V gene encodes CDR1 MNHEY and CDR2 SMNVEV (reference sequence). Between the trimmed V and J ends, which lost 6 bases and 7 bases, there was a span of 10 bases. In nucleotides, the CDR3 is TGTGCCAGCAGCTATATTCACAATTCACCCCTCCACTTT. This encodes CASSYIHNSPLHF.

This sequence joins TRBV9 and TRBJ1-1; TRBD1 aligns across 9 bases. The CDR3 covers 16 residues. The J segment lost 3 bases and the V segment lost 2 bases, leaving 8 bases of the junction unmatched. Germline lookup yields CDR1 SGDLS and CDR2 YYNGEE. The CDR3 DNA is TGTGCCAGCAGCGTTGGTTACAGGGGGCTGGACACTGAAGCTTTCTTT. This codes for CASSVGYRGLDTEAFF. Supplemented by reference TRBV9 and TRBJ1-1, the full variable domain reads DSGVTQTPKHLITATGQRVTLRCSPRSGDLSVYWYQQSLDQGLQFLIQYYNGEERAKGNILERFSAQQFPDLHSELNLSSLELGDSALYFCASSVGYRGLDTEAFFGQGTRLTVV.

In this sample, this clone turned up a few times. The genes are TRBV2 and TRBJ1-2, with D unclear. Germline CDR1 SNHLY, CDR2 FYNNEI. The CDR3 runs to 12 residues. V lost 7 bases and J 6 bases, leaving 12 bases between the germline ends. CDR3 residues: CASTGGSHGYTF. The CDR3 DNA reads as TGTGCCAGCACCGGAGGGTCTCATGGCTACACCTTC.

This clone has a handful of counts. The chain links TRBV28 to TRBJ2-1; TRBD2 is a possible D gene (6 bases). Trimming shortened V by 5 bases and J by 7 bases, and 21 bases separated the two germline ends. Germline CDR1 MDHEN, CDR2 SYDVKM. There are 16 residues in the CDR3. CDR3 in amino acids: CASSTFFRRGRNEQFF. The CDR3 DNA reads as TGTGCCAGCAGTACCTTTTTTAGGAGGGGACGGAATGAGCAGTTCTTC.

This clone was recorded only once. The chain uses TRBV6-1 and TRBJ1-4; D possibly corresponds to TRBD1 (5 bases). Germline-derived CDR1 and CDR2 are MNHNS and SASEGT. The CDR3 is made up of 15 amino acids. Between the trimmed V and J ends, which lost 5 bases and 5 bases, there was a span of 15 bases. Here the CDR3 reads CASSNWGRSNEKLFF. The CDR3 bases are TGTGCCAGCAGTAATTGGGGCCGTTCAAATGAAAAACTGTTTTTT.

V usage is TRBV2 and J usage is TRBJ1-4; maybe TRBD1 (6 bases). Germline V gives CDR1 SNHLY, CDR2 FYNNEI. CDR3 length: 14 residues. V lost 3 bases and J lost 7, with 12 bases in between. The CDR3 reads CASSDVETGEKLFF. The CDR3 bases are TGTGCCAGCAGTGATGTGGAGACAGGTGAAAAACTGTTTTTT.

The chain has TRBV9 and TRBJ2-7; D gene unclear. Germline V gene data show CDR1 as SGDLS and CDR2 as YYNGEE. Trimming cost V 4 bases and J 2 bases, with 22 bases left between them. CDR3 length: 17 amino acids. Written as DNA, the CDR3 is TGTGCCAGCAGCTTCCCAAGGCCGGAACCGCGGACCTACGAGCAGTACTTC. Protein: CASSFPRPEPRTYEQYF.

V usage is TRBV28 and J usage is TRBJ1-2; 10 nucleotides line up with TRBD1. The CDR3 extends over 16 amino acids. V was pared by 0 bases and J by 5 bases, with 6 bases of the junction left unmatched. CDR1 and CDR2 (germline): MDHEN, SYDVKM. CDR3 bases: TGTGCCAGCAGTTTATGGGATAAGGGACAGGGGTATGGCTACACCTTC. Protein product: CASSLWDKGQGYGYTF.